This TCR beta chain came from a study of blood T cell repertoires in COVID-19. About the research overall: Sites across the United States, Italy and Spain contributed samples from acute and convalescent COVID-19. Sample material is recorded as cDNA or gDNA derived from T cells, B-cell-depleted T cells, or PBMCs.

The J segment lost 8 bases and the V segment lost 4 bases, leaving 11 bases of the junction unmatched. The CDR3 totals 15 residues. CDR1 and CDR2 from the germline V gene are SGHRS and YFSETQ. The protocol was immunoSEQ multiplex PCR, while the TCRdb copy is restricted to in-frame clones and leaves out a portion. The sample holds some 240,000 clones, roughly four fifths seen once. The specimen sequenced was peripheral blood. The rearrangement joins TRBV5-1 to TRBJ1-4, with 7 bases matching TRBD1. The sequence came from a woman aged 60 to 75 with active or convalescent COVID-19. The CDR3 nucleotides read TGCGCCAGCAGCCCCAAGACAGGGATGGGAGAAAAACTGTTTTTT. Translating gives CASSPKTGMGEKLFF.